The sequence of this TCR beta chain was determined in a study of blood T cell repertoires in COVID-19. Looking at the study overall: COVID-19 samples, acute and convalescent, were from the United States, Italy and Spain. From T cells, B-cell-depleted T cells, or PBMCs came the material, which was cDNA or gDNA.

Libraries were prepared by immunoSEQ multiplex PCR; TCRdb keeps only in-frame clonotypes and omits some of them. This table holds around 300,000 clones, 75% to 90% found once. Comment on this clone: Sequence at one end of the junction differs from germline and may be a read error.

There are 13 residues in the CDR3. The clonotype originates from a woman in her twenties or thirties with active or convalescent COVID-19. The sequencing sample was made of peripheral blood. V usage is TRBV12-3 or TRBV12-4 and J usage is TRBJ1-6; possible D gene TRBD1, 6 bases. The CDR3 DNA reads as TGTGCCAGCGGCCCGACAGGACATTCGCCCCTCCACTTT. Its translation is CASGPTGHSPLHF.